The 25 T cell receptor beta chains given below trace back to one sample, sequenced in a study of cytomegalovirus exposure and HLA in healthy donors. The PCR employed 60 Vbeta primers together with 13 Jbeta primers. Profiling relied on immunoSEQ multiplex PCR, and the TCRdb table lists in-frame clones only, not all of them. The table shows approximately 150,000 clones, with more than 65% occurring only once. The sample consisted of PBMCs. Receptors originate from a woman between 50 and 59 years old in good health and CMV-seronegative.

The chain combines TRBV7-2 with TRBJ1-2, with D possibly being TRBD1 (6 bases). Germline V CDR1 and CDR2: SGHTA, FQGNSA. CDR3 length: 14 residues. Trimming left V 2 bases short and J 3 bases short, with 10 bases between. CDR3 in amino acids: CASSLRDKYYGYTF. The CDR3 bases are TGTGCCAGCAGCTTAAGGGACAAGTACTATGGCTACACCTTC. The variable domain in full, with the rest retrieved from reference TRBV7-2 and TRBJ1-2, is GAGVSQSPSNKVTEKGKDVELRCDPISGHTALYWYRQSLGQGLEFLIYFQGNSAPDKSGLPSDRFSAERTGGSVSTLTIQRTQQEDSAVYLCASSLRDKYYGYTFGSGTRLTVV.

The CDR3 DNA sequence: TGTGCCAGCAGCCAAGATCCGGCTAGCGGGAACACCGGGGAGCTGTTTTTT. Its protein is CASSQDPASGNTGELFF. This sequence joins TRBV4-2 and TRBJ2-2; 7 bases align to TRBD2. The V and J ends lost 0 bases and 1 base, in that order; junction bases with no gene match: 5. The CDR3 is 17 residues long. CDR1 is LGHNA and CDR2 is YNFKEQ in the germline V gene.

V gene TRBV28 combines with J gene TRBJ1-5; 9 nucleotides match TRBD1. After removal of 2 bases from V and 7 bases from J, the junction contained 6 bases not matched to a gene. Germline lookup yields CDR1 MDHEN and CDR2 SYDVKM. The CDR3 totals 15 residues. The CDR3 sequence: CASSLRQGGRQPQHF. The DNA for the CDR3 is TGTGCCAGCAGTTTAAGACAGGGGGGTCGACAGCCCCAGCATTTT.

The chain couples TRBV28 to TRBJ2-7; 8 bases align to TRBD1. The CDR3 is 14 amino acids. Germline V gene data show CDR1 as MDHEN and CDR2 as SYDVKM. V lost 7 bases to trimming and J lost 4 bases; unmatched junction nucleotides: 9. The CDR3 loop reads CASIPTGAEYEQYF. The CDR3 DNA follows: TGTGCCAGCATCCCGACAGGGGCGGAGTACGAGCAGTACTTC.

The CDR3 bases are TGTGCCAGCAGTTCGTTCCGTCCCGACAGGGAGGAGACCCAGTACTTC. Translation: CASSSFRPDREETQYF. The chain recombines TRBV28 with TRBJ2-5; TRBD1 matches at 7 bases. J gave up 5 bases and V 4 bases, and 13 bases lay outside the gene matches. The CDR3 consists of 16 residues. The germline V gene encodes CDR1 MDHEN and CDR2 SYDVKM.

This clone appeared a single time. CDR3 nucleotides: TGTGCCAGCAGTTTAGCGGGTGGAGGGGAGACCCAGTACTTC. Translated, it gives CASSLAGGGETQYF. V is TRBV2 and J is TRBJ2-5; 7 nucleotides line up with TRBD2. Germline CDR1 is SNHLY and CDR2 is FYNNEI. V was pared by 5 bases and J by 5 bases, with 8 bases of the junction left unmatched. This CDR3 comprises 14 residues.

As concerns this clone: Different DNA sequences within this sample yield the same CDR3. The chain uses TRBV6-5 and TRBJ1-1; 8 bases are a match to TRBD1. V shed 6 bases, J shed 1 base, and the junction held 4 bases outside the gene matches. The germline gives CDR1 MNHEY, CDR2 SVGAGI. The length of the CDR3 is 14 residues. The CDR3 DNA reads as TGTGCCAGCAGAGGGACAGGAGGGAACACTGAAGCTTTCTTT. Encoded protein: CASRGTGGNTEAFF.

This clone appeared once. The chain has TRBV28 and TRBJ1-5; 8 bases are a match to TRBD1. The CDR3 covers 17 residues. The germline V gene encodes CDR1 MDHEN and CDR2 SYDVKM. Trimming removed 2 bases from V and 1 base from J; junction bases left unmatched: 7. This chain's CDR3 is CASSLPRQGMSNQPQHF. The CDR3 nucleotides are TGTGCCAGCAGTTTACCCCGACAGGGGATGAGCAATCAGCCCCAGCATTTT.

The gene calls are TRBV5-4 and TRBJ2-2, with D possibly TRBD2 on 6 matching bases. In germline, CDR1 is SGHNT, CDR2 YYREEE (reference sequence). CDR3 size: 18 residues. The germline V and J ends were trimmed by 3 bases and 3 bases, with 21 bases remaining between them. The CDR3 protein is CASSSGDFFSPYTGELFF. CDR3 bases: TGTGCCAGCAGCTCGGGGGACTTCTTTTCCCCTTACACCGGGGAGCTGTTTTTT.

J is TRBJ1-3 and V is TRBV27; the D gene is possibly TRBD1 (5 bases). The CDR3 totals 14 residues. Trimming left V 3 bases short and J 4 bases short, with 10 bases between. Germline V gives CDR1 MNHEY, CDR2 SMNVEV (reference sequence). This chain's CDR3 is CASSFAGIGNTIYF. CDR3 DNA sequence: TGTGCCAGCAGTTTCGCAGGGATCGGAAACACCATATATTTT.

For the CDR3, the DNA is TGCGCCAGCAGCCCCCTTGGCGGGGGGGCTGCAGAGACCCAGTACTTC. This sequence encodes CASSPLGGGAAETQYF. The V gene is TRBV4-3, the J gene TRBJ2-5; 9 nucleotides agree with TRBD2. CDR1 is LGHNA, CDR2 YSLEER, per germline. This CDR3 region has 16 residues. V lost 4 bases, J lost 4 bases, and 10 bases stayed unmatched.

The rearrangement uses TRBV30 and TRBJ2-7; D perhaps matches TRBD1 (6 bases). This CDR3 comprises 15 residues. CDR1 and CDR2 from the germline V gene are GTSNPN and SVGIG (reference sequence). The ends were cut back, 0 bases at V and 5 bases at J, with 17 bases in the middle. The CDR3 sequence is CAWSVLGRGIDEQYF. The CDR3 DNA sequence: TGTGCCTGGAGTGTACTCGGCAGGGGAATTGACGAGCAGTACTTC.

J is TRBJ2-1 and V is TRBV15; TRBD2 aligns across 9 bases. The trim removed 6 bases at V and 9 bases at J, leaving 12 bases unmatched. Germline V gene data show CDR1 as LNHNV and CDR2 as YYDKDF (reference sequence). This CDR3 spans 15 amino acids. CDR3 loop: CATRGLAGYSGEQFF. The CDR3, as DNA: TGTGCCACCAGGGGGCTAGCGGGATATTCAGGTGAGCAGTTCTTC.

The V call is TRBV11-2, the J call TRBJ2-5; 7 bases align to TRBD1. Germline lookup yields CDR1 SGHAT and CDR2 FQNNGV. Trimming at V came to 3 bases and at J to 3 bases, leaving 4 bases not matched to a gene. The CDR3 sequence is 14 residues long. The CDR3 nucleotides read TGTGCCAGCAGCTTCAACAGGGGAAAAGAGACCCAGTACTTC. Translating gives CASSFNRGKETQYF.

V is TRBV28 and J is TRBJ2-2, with a tentative D call TRBD2 (5 bases). Germline assignment: CDR1 MDHEN and CDR2 SYDVKM. Trimming removed 5 bases from V and 6 bases from J, with 19 bases in between. CDR3 size: 16 residues. CDR3 sequence reads: CASSLTSRAKPGELFF. CDR3 nucleotides: TGTGCCAGCAGTCTTACGTCGCGGGCTAAGCCCGGGGAGCTGTTTTTT.

The J gene is TRBJ2-7, the V gene TRBV7-9, with D uncertain. The CDR3 loop spans 13 amino acids. V was clipped by 5 bases and J by 4 bases, with 12 bases between them. From germline, CDR1 is SEHNR and CDR2 FQNEAQ (reference sequence). CDR3 DNA: TGTGCCAGCAGCCCCGCCCCGAGGTACGAGCAGTACTTC. Protein product: CASSPAPRYEQYF.

The V and J genes are TRBV4-3 and TRBJ1-5; D not certain. Germline assignment: CDR1 LGHNA and CDR2 YSLEER. V was shortened by 0 bases and J by 3 bases, with 15 bases between the two germline ends. CDR3 length: 17 residues. Here the CDR3 DNA reads TGCGCCAGCAGCCAAGATCGGAGTTCCCTAAACAATCAGCCCCAGCATTTT. It specifies CASSQDRSSLNNQPQHF.

The genes are TRBV5-4 and TRBJ2-7, with 7 positions matching TRBD2. Trimming took 2 bases from V and 6 from J; bases not matched to a gene: 11. The CDR3 loop spans 15 amino acids. Germline V gene lookup returns CDR1 SGHNT and CDR2 YYREEE (reference sequence). The CDR3 loop reads CASSFGGVKDVEQYF. The CDR3 DNA follows: TGTGCCAGCAGCTTTGGGGGGGTGAAGGATGTCGAGCAGTACTTC.

The genes are TRBV20-1 and TRBJ1-1; no reliable D call. This CDR3 contains 10 residues. Per germline, CDR1 DFQATT and CDR2 SNEGSKA (reference sequence). Trimming shortened V by 2 bases and J by 7 bases, and 5 bases separated the two germline ends. CDR3 DNA: TGCAGTGCTAGAAACGGTGAAGCTTTCTTT. It specifies CSARNGEAFF.

The chain joins TRBV27 to TRBJ1-1, with D possibly being TRBD1 (5 bases). Germline CDR1 is MNHEY and CDR2 is SMNVEV (reference sequence). V dropped 5 bases and J dropped 0 bases, with 16 bases sitting between them. The CDR3 has 16 residues. The CDR3: CASSVGGSLLNTEAFF. CDR3 nucleotide sequence: TGTGCCAGCAGTGTCGGGGGGTCGCTCTTGAACACTGAAGCTTTCTTT.

V and J are TRBV27 and TRBJ2-7; 12 positions agree with TRBD2. Trimming cost V 4 bases and J 0 bases; bases outside gene matches: 10. Germline-derived CDR1 and CDR2 are MNHEY and SMNVEV (reference sequence). The length of the CDR3 is 18 residues. The CDR3 here is CASSSGTSGSATSYEQYF. CDR3 DNA sequence: TGTGCCAGCAGTTCCGGGACTAGCGGGTCTGCCACCTCCTACGAGCAGTACTTC.

The rearrangement links TRBV5-8 to TRBJ1-2, with unresolved D. V was trimmed by 0 bases and J by 0 bases, leaving 9 bases between them. CDR1 is SGHTS, CDR2 YDEGEE, per germline. The CDR3 extends over 15 amino acids. The chain's CDR3 is CASSLGRFSNYGYTF. As DNA, the CDR3 is TGTGCCAGCAGCTTGGGTCGGTTCTCTAACTATGGCTACACCTTC.

The genes are TRBV6-6 and TRBJ2-2; D not resolved. Germline loops: CDR1 MNHNY, CDR2 SVGAGI (reference sequence). The length of the CDR3 is 15 residues. Trimming removed 7 bases from V and 3 bases from J, with 15 bases in between. DNA of the CDR3: TGTGCCAGCATCTCCCTTCCATCGGACACCGGGGAGCTGTTTTTT. Translation: CASISLPSDTGELFF.

This clone was seen a single time. V gene TRBV5-4 combines with J gene TRBJ2-3, with TRBD1 matching over 8 bases. In germline, CDR1 is SGHNT, CDR2 YYREEE (reference sequence). There are 16 residues in the CDR3. The V gene end was trimmed by 1 base and the J gene end by 5 bases; junction bases not matched to a gene: 9. This CDR3 is CASSLWQGARGDTQYF. CDR3 DNA: TGTGCCAGCAGCTTGTGGCAGGGGGCTCGGGGAGATACGCAGTATTTT.

The CDR3 region has the DNA TGTGCCAGCAGCTTGGGGCCTAGCACAGATACGCAGTATTTT. It specifies CASSLGPSTDTQYF. The chain employs TRBV5-4 and TRBJ2-3; D is unclear. Between the trimmed V and J ends, which lost 0 bases and 0 bases, there was a span of 5 bases. CDR3 length: 14 amino acids. The germline V gene has CDR1 SGHNT and CDR2 YYREEE (reference sequence).